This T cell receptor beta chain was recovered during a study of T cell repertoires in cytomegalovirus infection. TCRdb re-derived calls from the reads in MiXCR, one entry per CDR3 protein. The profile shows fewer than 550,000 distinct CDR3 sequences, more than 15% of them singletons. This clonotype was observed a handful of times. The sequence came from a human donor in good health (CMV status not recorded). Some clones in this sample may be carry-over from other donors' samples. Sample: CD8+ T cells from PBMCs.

CDR3: CSVERVNTGELFF. In nucleotides, the CDR3 is TGCAGCGTTGAAAGAGTGAACACCGGGGAGCTGTTTTTT. V usage is TRBV29-1 and J usage is TRBJ2-2; D call uncertain. The V end was cut by 2 bases, the J end by 1 base, with 5 bases between. The CDR3 length is 13 residues. CDR1 is SQVTM and CDR2 is ANQGSEA in the germline V gene.